The 7 T cell receptor beta chains below were found in one sample sequenced in a study of human T cells and chemical hapten exposure. Indicated time point: pre-sensitization, week 0. Treatment of the sample: therapeutic diphenylcyclopropenone sensitization with weekly scalp DPC. MiXCR, applied by TCRdb to the RACE reads, yields one record per CDR3 protein. The table lists 250,000 or so distinct CDR3 sequences, roughly 8% of them singletons. Source: whole blood, taken in connection with sensitization to the hapten diphenylcyclopropenone (DPC). These TCRs come from a man between 18 and 29 years old with alopecia areata. Some clones in this sample may be carry-over from other donors' samples.

This clonotype came up a few times. The CDR3, as DNA: TGCAGTGCTAGAGATCGCAGGGGGCAAGGAAACACCATATATTTT. The encoded protein is CSARDRRGQGNTIYF. This sequence joins TRBV20-1 and TRBJ1-3, with 8 bases that match TRBD1. CDR1 and CDR2 (germline): DFQATT, SNEGSKA (reference sequence). J gave up 4 bases and V 0 bases, and 5 bases lay outside the gene matches. CDR3 length equals 15 residues.

The V gene is TRBV10-3, the J gene TRBJ1-3; unclear D gene. CDR3 length equals 13 residues. The V end was cut by 6 bases, the J end by 0 bases, with 6 bases between. Germline values: CDR1 ENHRY, CDR2 SYGVKD. The CDR3 DNA reads TGTGCCATCAGCGCGGGCTCTGGAAACACCATATATTTT. As protein: CAISAGSGNTIYF.

This clonotype was recorded at least ten times. This chain joins TRBV28 and TRBJ2-1; D may be TRBD1 or TRBD2 (7 bases each). The ends were cut back, 7 bases at V and 0 bases at J, with 16 bases in the middle. The germline V gene has CDR1 MDHEN and CDR2 SYDVKM. The CDR3 covers 16 residues. The CDR3 is CASTETGRGSYNEQFF. CDR3 nucleotide sequence: TGTGCCAGCACAGAGACAGGGAGGGGCTCCTACAATGAGCAGTTCTTC. Full variable domain (missing parts from reference TRBV28 and TRBJ2-1): DVKVTQSSRYLVKRTGEKVFLECVQDMDHENMFWYRQDPGLGLRLIYFSYDVKMKEKGDIPEGYSVSREKKERFSLILESASTNQTSMYLCASTETGRGSYNEQFFGPGTRLTVL.

The rearrangement joins TRBV18 to TRBJ1-5; tentative D call: TRBD1 (5 bases). Germline V CDR1 and CDR2: KGHSH, LQKENI. V was cut by 3 bases and J by 4 bases, with 10 bases left in between. The CDR3 has 14 amino acids. CDR3 sequence (DNA): TGTGCCAGCTCACCCCCCGACAGAAATCAGCCCCAGCATTTT. Translated: CASSPPDRNQPQHF.

This clonotype was observed a handful of times. The chain links TRBV7-9 to TRBJ1-3; D remains unclear. With 4 bases removed from V and 0 bases from J, the gap between germline ends came to 7 bases. The CDR3 is 14 residues long. Germline assignment: CDR1 SEHNR and CDR2 FQNEAQ (reference sequence). CDR3 in DNA: TGTGCCAGCAGCTCCACATTCTCTGGAAACACCATATATTTT. Its translation is CASSSTFSGNTIYF.

CDR3 sequence reads: CASSLRTSGVKETQYF. CDR3 DNA: TGTGCCAGCAGCCTCAGGACTAGCGGGGTAAAAGAGACCCAGTACTTC. V is TRBV12-3 or TRBV12-4 and J is TRBJ2-5; 12 nucleotides agree with TRBD2. The CDR3 runs to 16 residues. The ends lost 6 bases at V and 3 bases at J; junction bases unmatched: 8.

This clonotype was counted a few times. This chain links TRBV12-3 or TRBV12-4 with TRBJ1-6, with D perhaps TRBD1 (6 bases). The CDR3 runs 14 residues. V dropped 3 bases and J dropped 7 bases, with 10 bases sitting between them. CDR3 nucleotides: TGTGCCAGCAGTTTGACAGGTGACAATTCACCCCTCCACTTT. Residues: CASSLTGDNSPLHF.